This TCR beta chain was recorded in a study of CD8+CD57+ T cells in acquired aplastic anemia. Study-level results: It was found that twenty-nine CD8+ CDR3 sequences were shared between patients and controls.

About this clonotype itself: Its antigen is unidentified.

Genomic DNA acted as the template from which TCR beta VDJ combination and CDR3 sequence profiling were carried out. TCRdb re-called the reads through MiXCR, storing one row per CDR3 protein. The repertoire holds around 120,000 distinct CDR3 sequences, over 30% seen once, with about 2.4% in the top ten. The CDR3 has 15 residues. The V end lost 5 bases, the J end lost 4 bases, and 18 bases lay between the germline ends. Germline loops: CDR1 DFQATT, CDR2 SNEGSKA (reference sequence). The patients chosen for sequencing had shown expansion of CD8+CD57+ cells (detected by flow cytometry). Patients were untreated when blood was sampled.

The chain employs TRBV20-1 and TRBJ1-5, with D perhaps matching TRBD1 (6 bases). Sequencing was carried out using sorted CD4+, CD8+, or CD8+CD57+ T cells (not recorded which) from PBMCs. This receptor was taken from a human donor with aplastic anemia. CDR3 sequence reads: CSAQRSDRGNQPQHF. In nucleotides, the CDR3 is TGCAGTGCTCAAAGATCGGACAGAGGGAATCAGCCCCAGCATTTT.